This TCR beta chain was recovered during a study of response to subunit inactivated influenza vaccine. From the RT-PCR reads, TCRdb called clonotypes with MiXCR, one entry per CDR3 protein. The sample yields 500,000 to 600,000 distinct CDR3 sequences, less than 10% seen once. With V trimmed by 7 bases and J by 6 bases, 8 bases remained unmatched. Germline V gene lookup returns CDR1 MNHNY and CDR2 SVGAGI (reference sequence). This CDR3 has 13 amino acids. The sample holds many counts of this clonotype. Here the sequenced sample was PBMCs from blood, taken roughly 24 months after vaccination. The chain couples TRBV6-6 to TRBJ1-2, with TRBD1 identical over 7 bases. This clonotype was obtained from a man aged 45 to 70 who received an inactivated influenza vaccine. The CDR3 sequence: CASTDRGGDGYTF. For the CDR3, the DNA is TGTGCCAGCACCGACCGAGGGGGCGATGGCTACACCTTC.